One sample yielded the 3 T cell receptor beta chains listed below, sequenced in a study of T cell repertoires in cytomegalovirus infection. TCRdb analysed the reads with MiXCR anew, one entry per CDR3 protein. The table lists roughly 310,000 distinct CDR3 sequences, almost 30% of them singletons. No antigen has been identified for these receptors. The sequenced sample was cultured PBMCs, obtained from culture after CMV antigen stimulation. The origin of the receptors is a human donor in good health (CMV status not recorded). Some clones in this sample may be carry-over from other donors' samples.

This clonotype was picked up a small number of times. The chain couples TRBV4-2 to TRBJ1-2; TRBD1 agrees at 9 bases. Unmatched junction bases numbered 12, after V lost 0 bases and J lost 4 bases. CDR3 length equals 18 residues. The germline V gene has CDR1 LGHNA and CDR2 YNFKEQ. CDR3 amino acids: CASSQDPPDRGFSYGYTF. CDR3 sequence (DNA): TGTGCCAGCAGCCAAGATCCACCAGACAGGGGGTTTAGCTATGGCTACACCTTC.

V usage is TRBV2 and J usage is TRBJ2-1; 13 bases line up with TRBD2. V shed 9 bases, J shed 9 bases, and the junction held 8 bases outside the gene matches. The length of the CDR3 is 14 residues. Germline V gene lookup returns CDR1 SNHLY and CDR2 FYNNEI. The DNA for the CDR3 is TGTGCCAGTGGACTAGCGGGGGCAAGAAGTGAGCAGTTCTTC. As protein: CASGLAGARSEQFF. The full variable domain, rest sourced from reference TRBV2 and TRBJ2-1, is EPEVTQTPSHQVTQMGQEVILRCVPISNHLYFYWYRQILGQKVEFLVSFYNNEISEKSEIFDDQFSVERPDGSNFTLKIRSTKLEDSAMYFCASGLAGARSEQFFGPGTRLTVL.

This chain joins TRBV5-4 and TRBJ2-3, with 7 positions matching TRBD2. V shed 4 bases and J 9 bases; nucleotides not matched to a gene: 17. This CDR3 spans 16 amino acids. Germline V lookup: CDR1 SGHNT, CDR2 YYREEE (reference sequence). Here the CDR3 DNA reads TGTGCCAGCAGCCCTCCTAGTGGCGGGAGAAAGGGGACGCAGTATTTT. Translating it yields CASSPPSGGRKGTQYF.